This T cell receptor beta chain was profiled in a study of blood T cell repertoires in COVID-19. Recruits, aged roughly 18 to 89 years, lived in around 24 US areas. Per the original methods: Researchers report that nucleated cell counts were estimated from reference gene primer amplification. Method: immunoSEQ multiplex PCR; TCRdb's copy keeps in-frame clones and lacks some. V, J and clone size derive from that table, while D and trimming were established from the DNA sequence. The sample shows about 220,000 clones, roughly 90% of them seen only once. Germline CDR1 is SGHTA and CDR2 is FQGTGA. Trimming removed 5 bases from V and 4 bases from J; junction bases left unmatched: 4. The CDR3 is 13 residues long.

The chain employs TRBV7-3 and TRBJ1-1; 7 nucleotides agree with TRBD1. This TCR was recovered from a middle-aged woman with acute COVID-19. The sample was PBMCs or T cells enriched from blood (not recorded which). Here the CDR3 DNA reads TGTGCCAGCAGCCCAAGGGGGCCCACTGAAGCTTTCTTT. Protein: CASSPRGPTEAFF.